This is a list of T cell receptor beta chains from one sample in a study of T cell responses to AZD1222 COVID-19 vaccine. Repertoires were generated with immunoSEQ multiplex PCR, while TCRdb's copy carries only in-frame clones and drops some. The sample records some 150,000 clones, about 93% being singletons. The starting material was peripheral blood, obtained on day 0 of MenACWY control vaccination. Receptor source: an adult in good health. Both conserved end residues are part of each CDR3. The order of the fields is J gene, clone size, D gene, V gene, CDR3 protein, CDR3 DNA. D genes are given only for firm matches. Not every row has a clone size; where given, it reads once, few, many or a size class.

J gene: TRBJ1-3; clone size: NA; D gene: NA; V gene: TRBV7-9; CDR3 protein: CASSLGNTIYF; CDR3 DNA: TGTGCCAGCAGCCTTGGAAACACCATATATTTT
J gene: TRBJ2-7; clone size: NA; D gene: TRBD1; V gene: TRBV5-6; CDR3 protein: CASSRDRAYEQYF; CDR3 DNA: TGTGCCAGCAGTAGGGACAGGGCCTACGAGCAGTACTTC
J gene: TRBJ2-7; clone size: once; D gene: NA; V gene: TRBV6-5; CDR3 protein: CASSYVLGQGPYEQYF; CDR3 DNA: TGTGCCAGCAGTTACGTGCTCGGGCAGGGACCCTACGAGCAGTACTTC
J gene: TRBJ1-6; clone size: NA; D gene: NA; V gene: TRBV4-2; CDR3 protein: CASSQGWDSNNSPLHF; CDR3 DNA: TGTGCCAGCAGCCAAGGCTGGGACTCCAATAATTCACCCCTCCACTTT
J gene: TRBJ1-2; clone size: NA; D gene: NA; V gene: TRBV29-1; CDR3 protein: CSVHWGDNYGYTF; CDR3 DNA: TGCAGCGTTCACTGGGGGGACAACTATGGCTACACCTTC
J gene: TRBJ2-7; clone size: NA; D gene: NA; V gene: TRBV9; CDR3 protein: CASSGGWTSGFYEQYF; CDR3 DNA: TGTGCCAGCAGCGGTGGTTGGACGTCAGGGTTCTACGAGCAGTACTTC
J gene: TRBJ2-2; clone size: NA; D gene: TRBD1; V gene: TRBV7-6; CDR3 protein: CASTLVRGTGELFF; CDR3 DNA: TGTGCCAGCACCCTCGTCAGGGGGACGGGGGAGCTGTTTTTT
J gene: TRBJ1-2; clone size: NA; D gene: NA; V gene: TRBV24-1; CDR3 protein: CATSDPTTGYGYTF; CDR3 DNA: TGTGCCACCAGTGACCCAACCACAGGGTATGGCTACACCTTC
J gene: TRBJ1-1; clone size: once; D gene: TRBD1; V gene: TRBV7-8; CDR3 protein: CASSPGQGGVNTEAFF; CDR3 DNA: TGTGCCAGCAGCCCTGGACAGGGGGGGGTGAACACTGAAGCTTTCTTT
J gene: TRBJ1-2; clone size: NA; D gene: NA; V gene: TRBV13; CDR3 protein: CASSPERDYGYTF; CDR3 DNA: TGTGCCAGCAGCCCGGAACGTGACTATGGCTACACCTTC
J gene: TRBJ1-4; clone size: few; D gene: TRBD1; V gene: TRBV7-8; CDR3 protein: CASSLYRQGGDLFF; CDR3 DNA: TGTGCCAGCAGCTTATATCGACAGGGAGGCGATCTGTTTTTT
J gene: TRBJ2-1; clone size: NA; D gene: TRBD2; V gene: TRBV15; CDR3 protein: CATSRVAGGRNEQFF; CDR3 DNA: TGTGCCACCAGCAGAGTGGCGGGGGGGCGCAATGAGCAGTTCTTC
J gene: TRBJ2-2; clone size: NA; D gene: TRBD1; V gene: TRBV28; CDR3 protein: CASSPFWGQVAGELFF; CDR3 DNA: TGTGCCAGCAGCCCCTTCTGGGGACAGGTGGCCGGGGAGCTGTTTTTT
J gene: TRBJ2-2; clone size: NA; D gene: NA; V gene: TRBV19; CDR3 protein: CASSKPGLNTGELFF; CDR3 DNA: TGTGCCAGTAGTAAGCCCGGATTAAACACCGGGGAGCTGTTTTTT
J gene: TRBJ1-1; clone size: NA; D gene: NA; V gene: TRBV5-4; CDR3 protein: CAGGPMNTEAFF; CDR3 DNA: TGTGCCGGGGGCCCCATGAACACTGAAGCTTTCTTT
J gene: TRBJ2-3; clone size: many; D gene: NA; V gene: TRBV2; CDR3 protein: CASSGTTSTDTQYF; CDR3 DNA: TGTGCCAGCTCCGGGACAACTAGCACAGATACGCAGTATTTT
J gene: TRBJ1-1; clone size: NA; D gene: NA; V gene: TRBV24-1; CDR3 protein: CATMLRDPLLNTEAFF; CDR3 DNA: TGTGCCACCATGCTAAGGGACCCCCTCCTTAACACTGAAGCTTTCTTT
J gene: TRBJ1-3; clone size: NA; D gene: NA; V gene: TRBV6-5; CDR3 protein: CASSREVSSGNTIYF; CDR3 DNA: TGTGCCAGCAGCAGGGAGGTTTCATCTGGAAACACCATATATTTT
J gene: TRBJ1-5; clone size: NA; D gene: NA; V gene: TRBV7-8; CDR3 protein: CASSLGVQNNQPQHF; CDR3 DNA: TGTGCCAGCAGCTTAGGAGTCCAGAACAATCAGCCCCAGCATTTT
J gene: TRBJ2-2; clone size: NA; D gene: TRBD2; V gene: TRBV11-2; CDR3 protein: CASSLAGGAYTGELFF; CDR3 DNA: TGTGCCAGCAGCTTAGCGGGGGGGGCCTACACCGGGGAGCTGTTTTTT